The 13 T cell receptor beta chains below come from one sample, sequenced in a study of blood T cell repertoires in COVID-19. TCRdb's table, derived via immunoSEQ multiplex PCR, lists solely in-frame clones and lacks some. The sample lists roughly 90,000 clones, 70% to 85% seen once, with around 2.9% in the top ten. Specimen: peripheral blood. The receptors originated from a woman of 80 years or more with COVID-19, enrolled during active disease.

The genes are TRBV2 and TRBJ2-3, with TRBD2 identical over 8 bases. Per the germline V gene, CDR1 is SNHLY and CDR2 is FYNNEI. Germline trimming cut 3 bases from V and 2 bases from J; bases unmatched to any gene: 1. The CDR3 contains 14 residues. The DNA for the CDR3 is TGTGCCAGCAGTGAGCGGGGGGCCACAGATACGCAGTATTTT. Its translation is CASSERGATDTQYF. The full variable domain, with the rest looked up from reference TRBV2 and TRBJ2-3, is EPEVTQTPSHQVTQMGQEVILRCVPISNHLYFYWYRQILGQKVEFLVSFYNNEISEKSEIFDDQFSVERPDGSNFTLKIRSTKLEDSAMYFCASSERGATDTQYFGPGTRLTVL.

The V call is TRBV4-2, the J call TRBJ2-1, with 10 bases lining up with TRBD2. After removal of 1 base from V and 9 bases from J, the junction contained 6 bases not matched to a gene. The CDR3 spans 15 residues. The germline V gene has CDR1 LGHNA and CDR2 YNFKEQ. CDR3 sequence reads: CASSQGARLAGEQFF. The CDR3 DNA reads as TGTGCCAGCAGCCAAGGGGCCCGACTAGCGGGTGAGCAGTTCTTC.

This clone was detected once. The chain carries TRBV5-1 and TRBJ1-1; TRBD1 matches 9 bases. Per the germline V gene, CDR1 is SGHRS and CDR2 is YFSETQ. The V and J ends lost 4 bases and 4 bases, in that order; junction bases with no gene match: 8. The CDR3 runs 15 residues. CDR3: CASSAQQGAVTEAFF. CDR3 sequence (DNA): TGCGCCAGCAGCGCCCAACAGGGGGCGGTCACTGAAGCTTTCTTT.

The rearrangement joins TRBV10-3 to TRBJ1-2, with D perhaps matching TRBD1 (5 bases). CDR1 is ENHRY, CDR2 SYGVKD, per germline. This CDR3 spans 15 amino acids. The V gene lost 0 bases and the J gene lost 0 bases, with 8 bases spanning the gap. The CDR3: CAISESEGANYGYTF. CDR3 DNA: TGTGCCATCAGTGAGTCTGAAGGGGCTAACTATGGCTACACCTTC.

This chain links TRBV5-6 with TRBJ2-7; D is undetermined. The V gene's germline CDR1 is SGHDT and CDR2 YYEEEE. The V gene lost 3 bases and the J gene lost 3 bases, with 13 bases spanning the gap. The CDR3 contains 14 residues. The CDR3 coding sequence is TGTGCCAGCAGCTCTGGAGCCTCGGGCTACGAGCAGTACTTC. This sequence encodes CASSSGASGYEQYF.

The chain links TRBV20-1 to TRBJ2-7; D possibly corresponds to TRBD1 (6 bases). The CDR3 is made up of 15 amino acids. Trimming took off 6 bases at V and 6 bases at J, with 24 bases between the two ends. Germline CDR1 and CDR2: DFQATT and SNEGSKA (reference sequence). CDR3 loop: CSASTVLGRGSEQYF. The CDR3 DNA reads as TGCAGTGCAAGTACAGTCTTGGGCAGGGGTTCCGAGCAGTACTTC.

This clone showed up just once. The rearrangement joins TRBV6-5 to TRBJ1-5; D remains ambiguous. Germline CDR1 is MNHEY and CDR2 is SVGAGI. Trimming pared 6 bases from V and 6 bases from J, leaving 12 bases between. CDR3 length: 13 amino acids. The DNA for the CDR3 is TGTGCCAGCAGCCCCGGGAGAGGTCAGCCCCAGCATTTT. Protein product: CASSPGRGQPQHF.

This chain uses TRBV5-5 with TRBJ1-2; no clear D. The CDR3 has 12 amino acids. The ends were cut back, 2 bases at V and 7 bases at J, with 9 bases in the middle. Germline-derived CDR1 and CDR2 are SGHKS and YYEKEE (reference sequence). This chain's CDR3 is CASSLRGSGYTF. The CDR3 bases are TGTGCCAGCAGCTTAAGAGGGTCTGGCTACACCTTC.

The chain employs TRBV21-1 and TRBJ2-7; the table names TRBD1, a call not compared with the DNA. TRBV21-1 is a listed pseudogene. The CDR3 is made up of 14 amino acids. The DNA for the CDR3 is TGTGCCAGCAGCTTACGGACAGCCTCCTACGAGCAGTACTTC. This codes for CASSLRTASYEQYF.

The rearrangement joins TRBV30 to TRBJ2-3; D unresolved. The CDR3 covers 14 residues. The germline CDR1 and CDR2 sequences are GTSNPN and SVGIG (reference sequence). Trimming took 2 bases from V and 2 from J, leaving 11 bases between them. CDR3 region: CAWSYGGVTDTQYF. Written as DNA, the CDR3 is TGTGCCTGGAGTTACGGTGGTGTCACAGATACGCAGTATTTT. The full variable domain, its missing parts supplied by reference TRBV30 and TRBJ2-3, is SQTIHQWPATLVQPVGSPLSLECTVEGTSNPNLYWYRQAAGRGLQLLFYSVGIGQISSEVPQNLSASRPQDRQFILSSKKLLLSDSGFYLCAWSYGGVTDTQYFGPGTRLTVL.

CDR3 nucleotides: TGTGCCAGCAGTCTCCCGCCGGACACCTATGGCTACACCTTC. Translation: CASSLPPDTYGYTF. The gene calls are TRBV28 and TRBJ1-2; maybe TRBD1 (5 bases). Germline lookup yields CDR1 MDHEN and CDR2 SYDVKM. This CDR3 has 14 residues. Trimming stripped 5 bases from V and 4 bases from J, with 14 bases between.

The V gene is TRBV7-2, the J gene TRBJ1-5, with D perhaps matching TRBD1 (5 bases). The CDR3 extends over 15 amino acids. CDR1 is SGHTA, CDR2 FQGNSA, per germline. Trimming left V 5 bases short and J 1 base short, with 12 bases between. DNA for the CDR3: TGTGCCAGCAGCCCCTCCAGGGTAAGCAATCAGCCCCAGCATTTT. The encoded protein is CASSPSRVSNQPQHF.

The rearrangement joins TRBV6-4 to TRBJ2-1, with 10 bases aligning to TRBD2. CDR3 length equals 14 residues. Germline CDR1 is MRHNA and CDR2 is SNTAGT. V shed 4 bases and J 7 bases; nucleotides not matched to a gene: 4. The chain's CDR3 is CASSGGLADNEQFF. The DNA for the CDR3 is TGTGCCAGCAGTGGAGGACTAGCGGATAATGAGCAGTTCTTC.